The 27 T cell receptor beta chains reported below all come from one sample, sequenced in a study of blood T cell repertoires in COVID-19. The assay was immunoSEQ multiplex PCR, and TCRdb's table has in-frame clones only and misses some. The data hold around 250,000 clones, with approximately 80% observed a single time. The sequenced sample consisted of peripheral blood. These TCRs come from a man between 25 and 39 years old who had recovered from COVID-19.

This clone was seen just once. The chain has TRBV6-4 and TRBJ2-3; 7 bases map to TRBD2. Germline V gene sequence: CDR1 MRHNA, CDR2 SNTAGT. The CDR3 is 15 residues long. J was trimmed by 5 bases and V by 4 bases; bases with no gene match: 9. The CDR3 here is CASSALAGDKDTQYF. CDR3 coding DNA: TGTGCCAGCAGTGCTTTGGCGGGGGATAAAGATACGCAGTATTTT.

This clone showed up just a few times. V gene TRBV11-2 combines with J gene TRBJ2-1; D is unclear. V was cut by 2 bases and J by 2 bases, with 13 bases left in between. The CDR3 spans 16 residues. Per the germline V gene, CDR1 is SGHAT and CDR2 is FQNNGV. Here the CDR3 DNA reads TGTGCCAGCAGCTTACTTCGCGGTCCGACCTACAATGAGCAGTTCTTC. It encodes CASSLLRGPTYNEQFF. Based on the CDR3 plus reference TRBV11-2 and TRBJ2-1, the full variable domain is EAGVAQSPRYKIIEKRQSVAFWCNPISGHATLYWYQQILGQGPKLLIQFQNNGVVDDSQLPKDRFSAERLKGVDSTLKIQPAKLEDSAVYLCASSLLRGPTYNEQFFGPGTRLTVL.

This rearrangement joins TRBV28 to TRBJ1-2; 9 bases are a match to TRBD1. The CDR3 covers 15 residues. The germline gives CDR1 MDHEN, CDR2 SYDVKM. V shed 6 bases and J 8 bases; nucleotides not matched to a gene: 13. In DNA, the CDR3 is TGTGCCAGCAGCCGTCCCGGGACAGGGACCGACGGCTACACCTTC. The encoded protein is CASSRPGTGTDGYTF.

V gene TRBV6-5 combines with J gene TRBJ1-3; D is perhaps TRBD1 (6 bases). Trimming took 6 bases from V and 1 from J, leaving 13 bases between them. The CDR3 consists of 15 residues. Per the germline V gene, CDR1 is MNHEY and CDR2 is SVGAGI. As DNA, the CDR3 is TGTGCCAGCAGACGGGACACCCAGTCTGGAAACACCATATATTTT. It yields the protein CASRRDTQSGNTIYF.

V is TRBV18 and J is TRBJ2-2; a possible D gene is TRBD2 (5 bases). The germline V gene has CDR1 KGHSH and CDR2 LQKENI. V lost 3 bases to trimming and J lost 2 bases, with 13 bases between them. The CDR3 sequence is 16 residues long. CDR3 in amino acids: CASSPPGSSNTGELFF. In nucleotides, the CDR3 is TGTGCCAGCTCACCCCCGGGATCCTCAAACACCGGGGAGCTGTTTTTT.

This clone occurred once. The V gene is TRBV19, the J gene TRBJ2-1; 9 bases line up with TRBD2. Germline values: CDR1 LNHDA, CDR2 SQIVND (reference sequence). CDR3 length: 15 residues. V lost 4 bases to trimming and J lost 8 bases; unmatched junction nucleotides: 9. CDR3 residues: CASSSAAGGPDEQFF. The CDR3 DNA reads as TGTGCCAGTAGTAGTGCCGCGGGGGGGCCGGATGAGCAGTTCTTC.

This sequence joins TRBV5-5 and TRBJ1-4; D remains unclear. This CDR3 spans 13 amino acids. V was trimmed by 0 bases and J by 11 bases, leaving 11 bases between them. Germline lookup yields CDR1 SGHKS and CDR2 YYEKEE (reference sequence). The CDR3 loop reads CASSLAGGGKLFF. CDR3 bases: TGTGCCAGCAGCTTGGCCGGCGGAGGGAAACTGTTTTTT.

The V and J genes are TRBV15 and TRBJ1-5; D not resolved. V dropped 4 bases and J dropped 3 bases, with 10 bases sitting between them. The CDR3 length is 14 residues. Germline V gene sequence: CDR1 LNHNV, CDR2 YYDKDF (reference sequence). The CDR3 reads CATSKSTDNQPQHF. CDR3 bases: TGTGCCACCAGCAAGTCAACAGACAATCAGCCCCAGCATTTT.

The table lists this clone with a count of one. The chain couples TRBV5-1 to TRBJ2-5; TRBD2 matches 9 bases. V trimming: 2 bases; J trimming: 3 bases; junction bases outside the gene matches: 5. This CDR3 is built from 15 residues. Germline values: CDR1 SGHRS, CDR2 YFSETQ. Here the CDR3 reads CASSFYLAGEETQYF. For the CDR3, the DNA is TGCGCCAGCAGCTTTTACTTAGCGGGGGAAGAGACCCAGTACTTC. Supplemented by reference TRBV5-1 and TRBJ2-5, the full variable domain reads KAGVTQTPRYLIKTRGQQVTLSCSPISGHRSVSWYQQTPGQGLQFLFEYFSETQRNKGNFPGRFSGRQFSNSRSEMNVSTLELGDSALYLCASSFYLAGEETQYFGPGTRLLVL.

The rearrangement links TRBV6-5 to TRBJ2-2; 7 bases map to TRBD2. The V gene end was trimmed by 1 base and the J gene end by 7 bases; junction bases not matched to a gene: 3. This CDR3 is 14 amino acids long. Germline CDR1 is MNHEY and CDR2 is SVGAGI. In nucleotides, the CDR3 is TGTGCCAGCAGTTACTGGGAGGGTCTCGGGGAGCTGTTTTTT. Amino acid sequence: CASSYWEGLGELFF.

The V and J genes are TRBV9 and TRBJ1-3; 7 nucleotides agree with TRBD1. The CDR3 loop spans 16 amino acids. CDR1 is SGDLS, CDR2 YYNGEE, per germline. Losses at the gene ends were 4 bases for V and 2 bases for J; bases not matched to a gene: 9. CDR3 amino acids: CASSRRQGGPGNTIYF. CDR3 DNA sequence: TGTGCCAGCAGCAGAAGACAGGGTGGACCTGGAAACACCATATATTTT.

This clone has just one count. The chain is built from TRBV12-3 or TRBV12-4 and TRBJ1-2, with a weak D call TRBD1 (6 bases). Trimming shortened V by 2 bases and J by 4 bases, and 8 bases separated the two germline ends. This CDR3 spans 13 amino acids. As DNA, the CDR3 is TGTGCCAGCAGTTTAACGACAGGCTATGGCTACACCTTC. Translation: CASSLTTGYGYTF.

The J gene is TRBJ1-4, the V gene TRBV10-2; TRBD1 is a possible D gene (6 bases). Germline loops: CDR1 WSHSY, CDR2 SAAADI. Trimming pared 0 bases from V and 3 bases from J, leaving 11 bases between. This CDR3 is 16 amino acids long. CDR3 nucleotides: TGCGCCAGCAGTGAGTCGCGAGGGGGTGCTAATGAAAAACTGTTTTTT. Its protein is CASSESRGGANEKLFF.

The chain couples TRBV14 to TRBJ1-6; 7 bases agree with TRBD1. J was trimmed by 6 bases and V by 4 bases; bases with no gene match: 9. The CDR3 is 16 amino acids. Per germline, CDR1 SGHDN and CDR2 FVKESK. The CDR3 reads CASSPPRQGVNSPLHF. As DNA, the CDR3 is TGTGCCAGCAGCCCTCCTCGACAGGGTGTTAATTCACCCCTCCACTTT.

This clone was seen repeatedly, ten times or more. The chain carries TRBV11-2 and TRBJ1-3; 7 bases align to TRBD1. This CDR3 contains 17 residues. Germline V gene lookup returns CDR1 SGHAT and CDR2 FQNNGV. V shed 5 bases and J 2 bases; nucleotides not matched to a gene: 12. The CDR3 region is CASSQKTKTGPGNTIYF. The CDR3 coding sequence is TGTGCCAGCAGCCAAAAGACAAAGACAGGGCCTGGAAACACCATATATTTT.

The CDR3 here is CASSITGSRETQYF. In nucleotides, the CDR3 is TGTGCCAGCAGTATAACAGGGAGCCGAGAGACCCAGTACTTC. This chain uses TRBV6-5 with TRBJ2-5, with D tentatively TRBD1 (6 bases). Germline V gene data show CDR1 as MNHEY and CDR2 as SVGAGI. V lost 5 bases, J lost 4 bases, and 14 bases lay in between. CDR3 length equals 14 residues.

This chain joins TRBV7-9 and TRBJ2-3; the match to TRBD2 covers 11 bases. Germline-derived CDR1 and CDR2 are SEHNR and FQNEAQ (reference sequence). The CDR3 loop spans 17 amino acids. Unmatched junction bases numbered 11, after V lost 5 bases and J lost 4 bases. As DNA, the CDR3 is TGTGCCAGCAGCATAATAGCGGGGGGGTCTGGATCAGATACGCAGTATTTT. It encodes CASSIIAGGSGSDTQYF.

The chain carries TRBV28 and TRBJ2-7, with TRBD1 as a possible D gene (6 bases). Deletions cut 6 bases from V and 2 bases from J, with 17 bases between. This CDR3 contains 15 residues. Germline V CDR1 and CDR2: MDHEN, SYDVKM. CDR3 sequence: CASRSHRDTAYEQYV. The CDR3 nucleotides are TGTGCCAGCAGATCTCACCGGGACACCGCCTACGAGCAGTACGTC.

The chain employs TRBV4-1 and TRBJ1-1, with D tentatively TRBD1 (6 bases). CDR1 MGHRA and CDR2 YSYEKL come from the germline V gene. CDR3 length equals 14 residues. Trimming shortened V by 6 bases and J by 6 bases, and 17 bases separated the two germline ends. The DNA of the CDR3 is TGCGCCAGCAGACAAACCTCAGGGGTAGCTGAAGCTTTCTTT. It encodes CASRQTSGVAEAFF.

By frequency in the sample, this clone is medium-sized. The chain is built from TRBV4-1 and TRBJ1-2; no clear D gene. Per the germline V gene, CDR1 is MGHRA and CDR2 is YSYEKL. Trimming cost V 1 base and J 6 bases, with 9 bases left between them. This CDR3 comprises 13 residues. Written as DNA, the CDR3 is TGCGCCAGCAGCCAAGGAGGGTTTGATGGCTACACCTTC. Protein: CASSQGGFDGYTF.

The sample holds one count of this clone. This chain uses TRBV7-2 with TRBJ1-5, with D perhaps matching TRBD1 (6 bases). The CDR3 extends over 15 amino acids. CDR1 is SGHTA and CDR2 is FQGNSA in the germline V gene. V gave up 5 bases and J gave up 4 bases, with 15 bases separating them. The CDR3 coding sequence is TGTGCCAGCAGCCCTATCGCAGGGGAGAATCAGCCCCAGCATTTT. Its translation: CASSPIAGENQPQHF. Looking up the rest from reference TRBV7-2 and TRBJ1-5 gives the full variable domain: GAGVSQSPSNKVTEKGKDVELRCDPISGHTALYWYRQSLGQGLEFLIYFQGNSAPDKSGLPSDRFSAERTGGSVSTLTIQRTQQEDSAVYLCASSPIAGENQPQHFGDGTRLSIL.

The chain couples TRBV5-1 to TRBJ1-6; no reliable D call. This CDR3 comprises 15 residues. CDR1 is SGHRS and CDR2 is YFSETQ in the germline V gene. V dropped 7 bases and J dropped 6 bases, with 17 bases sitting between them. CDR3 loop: CASRGSLAINSPLHF. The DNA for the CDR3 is TGCGCCAGCCGCGGTTCCCTCGCGATTAATTCACCCCTCCACTTT.

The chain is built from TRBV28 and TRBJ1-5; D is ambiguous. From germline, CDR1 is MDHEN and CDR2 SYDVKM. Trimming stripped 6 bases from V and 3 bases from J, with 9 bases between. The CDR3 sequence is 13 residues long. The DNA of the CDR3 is TGTGCCAGCAGCGGGAGTTTCAATCAGCCCCAGCATTTT. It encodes CASSGSFNQPQHF.

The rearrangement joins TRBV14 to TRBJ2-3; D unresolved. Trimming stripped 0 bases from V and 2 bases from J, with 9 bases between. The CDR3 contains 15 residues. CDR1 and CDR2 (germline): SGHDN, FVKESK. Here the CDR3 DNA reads TGTGCCAGCAGCCAAGAACGACACCTCACAGATACGCAGTATTTT. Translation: CASSQERHLTDTQYF.

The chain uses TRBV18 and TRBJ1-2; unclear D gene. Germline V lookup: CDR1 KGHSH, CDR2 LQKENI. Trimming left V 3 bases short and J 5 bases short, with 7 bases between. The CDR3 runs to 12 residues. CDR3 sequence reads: CASSPREYGYTF. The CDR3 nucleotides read TGTGCCAGCTCACCTAGGGAGTATGGCTACACCTTC.

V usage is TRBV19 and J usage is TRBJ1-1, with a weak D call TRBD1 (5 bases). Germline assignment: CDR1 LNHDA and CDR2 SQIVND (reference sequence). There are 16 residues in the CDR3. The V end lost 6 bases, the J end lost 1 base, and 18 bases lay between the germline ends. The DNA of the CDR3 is TGTGCCAGTAGCCCCTCGGCCAGGGAAAGGAACACTGAAGCTTTCTTT. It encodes CASSPSARERNTEAFF.

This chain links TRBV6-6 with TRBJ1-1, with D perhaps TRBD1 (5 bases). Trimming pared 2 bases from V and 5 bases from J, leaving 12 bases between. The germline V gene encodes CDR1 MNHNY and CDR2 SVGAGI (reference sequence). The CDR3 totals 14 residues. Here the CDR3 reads CASSYPAGVTEAFF. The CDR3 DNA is TGTGCCAGCAGTTACCCCGCGGGGGTGACTGAAGCTTTCTTT.